This T cell receptor (beta chain) was sequenced during a study of control samples from healthy donors and cancer patients. The table came from immunoSEQ multiplex PCR; TCRdb's copy has only in-frame clones and leaves some out. The table has 40,000 to 55,000 clones, 93% seen once. The CDR3 length is 14 residues. V dropped 3 bases and J dropped 2 bases, with 8 bases sitting between them. Germline V CDR1 and CDR2: MDHEN, SYDVKM. The chain couples TRBV28 to TRBJ1-5; no clear D gene. This clonotype was sampled from a woman aged 45-60 years with head and neck cancer. The source material was PBMCs. The CDR3, as DNA: TGTGCCAGCAGTTTTGGGGTTGGCAATCAGCCCCAGCATTTT. As protein: CASSFGVGNQPQHF. Variable domain in full (rest from reference TRBV28 and TRBJ1-5): DVKVTQSSRYLVKRTGEKVFLECVQDMDHENMFWYRQDPGLGLRLIYFSYDVKMKEKGDIPEGYSVSREKKERFSLILESASTNQTSMYLCASSFGVGNQPQHFGDGTRLSIL.